A single sample gave rise to the 22 T cell receptor beta chains below, sequenced in a study of early T cells in non-severe SARS-CoV-2 infection. TCRdb ran MiXCR on the 5' RACE reads and lists one entry per CDR3 protein. The repertoire includes approximately 97,000 distinct CDR3 sequences, 10% to 15% of them detected once, and approximately 6% sits in the top ten. The sequenced sample was whole blood. All receptors come from an adult who was a healthcare worker with PCR-confirmed SARS-CoV-2 infection or an uninfected control (not recorded which).

V is TRBV5-1 and J is TRBJ2-3; 9 nucleotides match TRBD2. The V gene end was trimmed by 4 bases and the J gene end by 0 bases; junction bases not matched to a gene: 15. Germline V lookup: CDR1 SGHRS, CDR2 YFSETQ. This CDR3 contains 19 residues. As DNA, the CDR3 is TGCGCCAGCAGCCTACCCGCCGGGACTAGCAGACCTAGCACAGATACGCAGTATTTT. Its translation: CASSLPAGTSRPSTDTQYF.

This chain joins TRBV7-8 and TRBJ2-5, with 10 bases identical to TRBD2. There are 15 residues in the CDR3. The germline CDR1 and CDR2 sequences are SGHVS and FQNEAQ. J lost 5 bases, V lost 2 bases, and 5 bases had no gene match. DNA for the CDR3: TGTGCCAGCAGCTTACTAGCGGGAGTTCGGGAGACCCAGTACTTC. This codes for CASSLLAGVRETQYF.

The table lists this clonotype with a few counts. This chain links TRBV3-1 with TRBJ2-2; 13 bases fit TRBD2. The ends lost 4 bases at V and 2 bases at J; junction bases unmatched: 10. Germline V lookup: CDR1 LGHDT, CDR2 YNNKEL (reference sequence). This CDR3 region has 19 residues. CDR3 region: CASSPDWTSGSPNTGELFF. The CDR3 DNA reads as TGTGCCAGCAGCCCTGATTGGACTAGCGGGAGTCCTAACACCGGGGAGCTGTTTTTT.

Only a few counts were recorded for this clonotype. The chain recombines TRBV7-7 with TRBJ2-1, with TRBD2 identical over 7 bases. The CDR3 spans 13 residues. The germline CDR1 and CDR2 sequences are SSHAT and FNYEAQ (reference sequence). Trimming at V came to 5 bases and at J to 8 bases, leaving 6 bases not matched to a gene. The chain's CDR3 is CASSLTSYHEQFF. CDR3 coding DNA: TGTGCCAGCAGCCTGACTAGCTATCATGAGCAGTTCTTC.

In this sample, this clonotype turned up a few times. An end of the junction differs from the germline gene, which may be a read error. The genes are TRBV7-8 and TRBJ1-1, with D unresolved. This CDR3 contains 11 residues. The V gene's germline CDR1 is SGHVS and CDR2 FQNEAQ. CDR3 nucleotide sequence: TGTGCCAGCAGCTTATTGAATGAAGTTTTCTTT. Translation: CASSLLNEVFF.

This clonotype was picked up many times. The V and J genes are TRBV27 and TRBJ2-1; a weak D match, TRBD1 (6 bases). With 8 bases removed from V and 0 bases from J, the gap between germline ends came to 14 bases. Germline lookup yields CDR1 MNHEY and CDR2 SMNVEV (reference sequence). This CDR3 is 15 amino acids long. Here the CDR3 DNA reads TGTGCCAGCGTCTCGACAGGCCTCTCCTACAATGAGCAGTTCTTC. This sequence encodes CASVSTGLSYNEQFF.

This clonotype was observed a few times. The V call is TRBV20-1, the J call TRBJ2-5; 8 positions match TRBD1. With 6 bases clipped from V and 3 bases from J, the junction kept 6 bases outside the gene matches. Per germline, CDR1 DFQATT and CDR2 SNEGSKA (reference sequence). The CDR3 is 13 amino acids. The CDR3 loop reads CSAAGTGKETQYF. CDR3 sequence (DNA): TGCAGTGCAGCCGGGACAGGTAAAGAGACCCAGTACTTC.

This clonotype has only a few counts. Here the CDR3 reads CASSEGSGDTQYF. CDR3 sequence (DNA): TGTGCCAGCAGCGAGGGGAGCGGAGATACGCAGTATTTT. The chain combines TRBV6-1 with TRBJ2-3; D tentatively fits TRBD1 or TRBD2 (5 bases each). Trimming removed 6 bases from V and 5 bases from J, with 12 bases in between. Germline CDR1 and CDR2: MNHNS and SASEGT. This CDR3 comprises 13 residues.

This clonotype was seen many times. The chain carries TRBV6-2 or TRBV6-3 and TRBJ1-2; D is undetermined. The CDR3 length is 13 residues. From germline, CDR1 is MNHEY and CDR2 SVGEGT. The V end was cut by 10 bases, the J end by 2 bases, with 14 bases between. The CDR3 reads CATSAEENYGYTF. The DNA of the CDR3 is TGTGCCACCTCGGCGGAGGAGAACTATGGCTACACCTTC.

This clonotype occurred many times. The chain carries TRBV19 and TRBJ2-1; TRBD2 matches at 7 bases. Germline V gene sequence: CDR1 LNHDA, CDR2 SQIVND (reference sequence). The CDR3 spans 15 residues. V trimming: 2 bases; J trimming: 5 bases; junction bases outside the gene matches: 6. DNA of the CDR3: TGTGCCAGTAGTATACGAGGACTAGTCCACAATGAGCAGTTCTTC. Translated: CASSIRGLVHNEQFF. Based on the CDR3 plus reference TRBV19 and TRBJ2-1, the full variable domain is DGGITQSPKYLFRKEGQNVTLSCEQNLNHDAMYWYRQDPGQGLRLIYYSQIVNDFQKGDIAEGYSVSREKKESFPLTVTSAQKNPTAFYLCASSIRGLVHNEQFFGPGTRLTVL.

This clonotype appeared many times. The V and J genes are TRBV20-1 and TRBJ1-3; D is possibly TRBD1 (5 bases). The length of the CDR3 is 16 residues. The V end lost 1 base, the J end lost 3 bases, and 16 bases lay between the germline ends. CDR1 and CDR2 (germline): DFQATT, SNEGSKA (reference sequence). The CDR3 protein is CSARATPWGYGNTIYF. The CDR3 DNA follows: TGCAGTGCTAGAGCAACCCCCTGGGGGTATGGAAACACCATATATTTT.

The chain employs TRBV20-1 and TRBJ2-6; D remains unclear. The CDR3 length is 13 residues. V dropped 3 bases and J dropped 0 bases, with 3 bases sitting between them. Germline V gives CDR1 DFQATT, CDR2 SNEGSKA (reference sequence). CDR3: CSARLSGANVLTF. The CDR3, as DNA: TGCAGTGCTAGGCTCTCTGGGGCCAACGTCCTGACTTTC.

The J gene is TRBJ2-7, the V gene TRBV29-1, with no clear D. This CDR3 has 11 residues. Germline lookup yields CDR1 SQVTM and CDR2 ANQGSEA. The V end lost 6 bases, the J end lost 3 bases, and 9 bases lay between the germline ends. This CDR3 is CSVWVFYEQYF. The CDR3 DNA follows: TGCAGCGTGTGGGTCTTCTACGAGCAGTACTTC.

In its sample, this clonotype was seen many times. This chain uses TRBV10-1 with TRBJ2-7; TRBD2 matches at 9 bases. With 2 bases clipped from V and 7 bases from J, the junction kept 9 bases outside the gene matches. The CDR3 runs 15 residues. The germline V gene has CDR1 WNHNN and CDR2 SYGVQD (reference sequence). The CDR3 is CASSEASVLAGEQYF. For the CDR3, the DNA is TGCGCCAGCAGTGAGGCCTCGGTCCTAGCGGGAGAGCAGTACTTC.

This clonotype showed up many times. The chain combines TRBV20-1 with TRBJ2-1, with D tentatively TRBD2 (5 bases). V lost 0 bases to trimming and J lost 15 bases, with 18 bases between them. CDR3 size: 13 residues. CDR1 is DFQATT and CDR2 is SNEGSKA in the germline V gene (reference sequence). This chain's CDR3 is CSARDLNGKRAFF. As DNA, the CDR3 is TGCAGTGCTAGAGATCTAAACGGGAAAAGAGCGTTCTTC.

This clonotype came up many times. The chain recombines TRBV27 with TRBJ2-3; the D is unclear. This CDR3 spans 14 amino acids. V shed 6 bases and J shed 2 bases, with 12 bases lying between them. CDR1 is MNHEY, CDR2 SMNVEV, per germline (reference sequence). CDR3: CASRGWAATDTQYF. In DNA, the CDR3 is TGTGCCAGCAGGGGGTGGGCAGCCACAGATACGCAGTATTTT.

This clonotype was seen at least ten times. The gene calls are TRBV20-1 and TRBJ2-7; TRBD2 matches at 7 bases. The germline V gene has CDR1 DFQATT and CDR2 SNEGSKA (reference sequence). The CDR3 runs 15 residues. V lost 3 bases to trimming and J lost 6 bases; unmatched junction nucleotides: 14. CDR3 DNA sequence: TGCAGTGCTAGTTCAGCGCAGCGGGAAATGGGCGAGCAGTACTTC. It translates to CSASSAQREMGEQYF.

The chain links TRBV5-5 to TRBJ1-2; D is ambiguous. Germline values: CDR1 SGHKS, CDR2 YYEKEE (reference sequence). Trimming left V 5 bases short and J 4 bases short, with 18 bases between. The CDR3 spans 15 residues. In DNA, the CDR3 is TGTGCCAGCAGTTCCAGCATGGGAGAGGGCTATGGCTACACCTTC. It translates to CASSSSMGEGYGYTF.

The CDR3 DNA reads as TGCAGCGTTGCCCCAGCAAATGAGCAGTTCTTC. Amino acids: CSVAPANEQFF. This chain uses TRBV29-1 with TRBJ2-1; the D is unclear. The CDR3 is made up of 11 amino acids. V was pared by 4 bases and J by 7 bases, with 8 bases between. Germline values: CDR1 SQVTM, CDR2 ANQGSEA.

This clonotype appeared a few times. The rearrangement links TRBV7-9 to TRBJ2-7; TRBD2 matches 8 bases. This CDR3 spans 15 amino acids. The J segment lost 7 bases and the V segment lost 0 bases, leaving 8 bases of the junction unmatched. CDR1 is SEHNR, CDR2 FQNEAQ, per germline (reference sequence). The CDR3 protein is CASSLARGLAGEQYF. In nucleotides, the CDR3 is TGTGCCAGCAGCTTAGCTAGAGGGCTAGCGGGTGAGCAGTACTTC.

This clonotype was detected many times. J is TRBJ1-6 and V is TRBV5-4; D is possibly TRBD1 (5 bases). From germline, CDR1 is SGHNT and CDR2 YYREEE (reference sequence). The V gene lost 5 bases and the J gene lost 10 bases, with 16 bases spanning the gap. CDR3 size: 14 residues. The CDR3 region is CASRVWGVESPLHF. CDR3 bases: TGTGCCAGCAGAGTTTGGGGGGTTGAATCACCCCTCCACTTT.

This clonotype occurred once. V usage is TRBV5-4 and J usage is TRBJ1-1; D unclear. The CDR3 is made up of 14 amino acids. V dropped 4 bases and J dropped 0 bases, with 10 bases sitting between them. The germline gives CDR1 SGHNT, CDR2 YYREEE (reference sequence). CDR3 sequence: CASSRREMNTEAFF. For the CDR3, the DNA is TGTGCCAGCAGCCGCCGGGAAATGAACACTGAAGCTTTCTTT.